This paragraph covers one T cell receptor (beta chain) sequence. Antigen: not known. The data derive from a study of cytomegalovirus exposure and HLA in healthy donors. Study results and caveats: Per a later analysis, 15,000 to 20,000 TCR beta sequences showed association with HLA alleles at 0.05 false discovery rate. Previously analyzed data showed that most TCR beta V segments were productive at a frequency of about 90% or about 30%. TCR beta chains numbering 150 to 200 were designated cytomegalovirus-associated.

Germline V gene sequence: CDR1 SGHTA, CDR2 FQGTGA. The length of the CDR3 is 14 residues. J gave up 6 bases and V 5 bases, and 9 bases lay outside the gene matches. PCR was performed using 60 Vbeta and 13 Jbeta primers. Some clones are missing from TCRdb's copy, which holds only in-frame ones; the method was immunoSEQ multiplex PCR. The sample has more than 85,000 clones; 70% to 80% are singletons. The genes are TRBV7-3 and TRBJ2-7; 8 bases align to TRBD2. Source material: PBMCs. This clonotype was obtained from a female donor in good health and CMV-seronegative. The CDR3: CASSPQAGVGEQYF. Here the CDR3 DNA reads TGTGCCAGCAGCCCCCAAGCGGGAGTTGGCGAGCAGTACTTC.